Here is one T cell receptor beta chain with its context. This record belongs to a study of identical twins. Trimming left V 6 bases short and J 10 bases short, with 16 bases between. The CDR3 contains 13 residues. Germline loops: CDR1 SGHAT, CDR2 FQNNGV. TCRdb analysed the 5' RACE reads with MiXCR anew, one entry per CDR3 protein. The table has 450,000 or so distinct CDR3 sequences, approximately 14% seen once. The same specimen was also included in a second study, on yellow fever vaccine responses in identical twins.

The sequencing sample was made of CD4+ T cells sorted from blood. The chain carries TRBV11-2 and TRBJ2-1, with D possibly being TRBD1 (6 bases). The TCR was taken from a woman between 18 and 30 years old in good health. The CDR3 DNA sequence: TGTGCCAGCAGGTTACAGGGTATAAACGAGCAGTTCTTC. Its protein is CASRLQGINEQFF.